This T cell receptor beta chain was documented in a study of cytomegalovirus exposure and HLA in healthy donors. Study-wide results and limits: A later analysis reported that several of the most significant clusters appeared to be linked to common viral pathogens, among them Epstein-Barr virus. In a later analysis, compared with equally common non-associated chains, HLA-associated beta chains were more expanded.

The CDR3 sequence is 14 residues long. V dropped 5 bases and J dropped 5 bases, with 15 bases sitting between them. The germline gives CDR1 MNHEY, CDR2 SVGAGI. This clone was seen just once. Its antigen remains unidentified. PCR used 60 Vbeta primers and 13 Jbeta primers. Only in-frame clones appear in the TCRdb table, and some are missing; sequencing was by immunoSEQ multiplex PCR. The profile covers 200,000 or so clones, with less than 85% appearing a single time and 0.2% to 0.25% taken by the ten largest. Sequenced material: PBMCs. This receptor was obtained from a girl aged 2 to 9 in good health and CMV-seronegative. This chain uses TRBV6-5 with TRBJ1-2; TRBD1 is a possible D gene (6 bases). CDR3 sequence: CASSTRGGKYGYTF. CDR3 in DNA: TGTGCCAGCAGTACCAGGGGAGGGAAATATGGCTACACCTTC.